The entry that follows covers one TCR beta chain sequence. Its specificity is not known. This specimen comes from a study of CD8 T cells in ankylosing spondylitis. Study results and limitations: A motif of 7 to 9 highly homologous TCR beta variants was seen as apparently characteristic of ankylosing spondylitis blood. Disease-linked clones bore a CD8+ phenotype and were relatively rare in peripheral blood. It was reported that disease-linked clones were significantly enriched in matched ankylosing spondylitis synovial fluid.

Generation of TCR beta libraries employed quantitative 5'-RACE incorporating molecular barcodes. TCRdb re-derived calls from the 5' RACE reads in MiXCR, one entry per CDR3 protein. Here the sample spans around 770,000 distinct CDR3 sequences, around a fifth being singletons. This TCR was recovered from a male donor with ankylosing spondylitis. Material: blood, either unsorted or a sorted T cell fraction (not recorded which).

The CDR3: CASSDRETNEKLFF. Written as DNA, the CDR3 is TGTGCCAGTAGCGACAGGGAGACTAATGAAAAACTGTTTTTT. The chain is built from TRBV19 and TRBJ1-4; 7 nucleotides align to TRBD1. The CDR3 sequence is 14 residues long. CDR1 and CDR2 (germline): LNHDA, SQIVND (reference sequence). V lost 6 bases to trimming and J lost 2 bases; unmatched junction nucleotides: 3.